The entry below gives a single TCR beta chain sequence along with its context. The target antigen is unknown. The data were obtained in a study of T-cell memory formation after mild COVID-19. Study overall: TCR clusters were mostly donor specific.

Study-wide findings and caveats: CD4+ contracting clones were found mainly in CM and EM, and CD8+ ones in EMRA.

Trimming shortened V by 7 bases and J by 6 bases, and 20 bases separated the two germline ends. The CDR3 contains 15 residues. Germline CDR1 and CDR2: MNHEY and SVGAGI. TCRdb reanalysed the 5' RACE reads using MiXCR and keeps one entry per CDR3 protein. The sample shows under 700,000 distinct CDR3 sequences, roughly 20% of them seen only once. The sequencing input was PBMCs or a T cell subset sorted from them (not recorded which). This clonotype originated in an adult woman who had mild COVID-19 (a few samples of this study predate the infection). Cell type and time point are not known. This chain links TRBV6-5 with TRBJ2-3; D possibly matches TRBD1 or TRBD2 (5 bases each). The CDR3 reads CASKRGGGVLDTQYF. CDR3 sequence (DNA): TGTGCCAGCAAGAGGGGCGGAGGCGTATTGGATACGCAGTATTTT.